This entry concerns a single T cell receptor (beta chain). The antigen is not known. An input of roughly 0.5 to 1 ug of RNA was subjected to reverse transcription using random hexamers. TCRdb independently ran MiXCR on the immunoSEQ multiplex PCR reads; one entry per CDR3 protein. The sample holds more than 85,000 distinct CDR3 sequences, 90% to 95% seen once. The entry originates in a study of CD8 T cells in Susac syndrome. At the level of the study: At blood draw, Susac syndrome patients were therapy-naive, on corticosteroids, or on intravenous immunoglobulin alone.

Broader study findings: The authors acknowledged that the study's TCR sequencing and HLA analysis involved relatively few individuals.

Between the trimmed V and J ends, which lost 4 bases and 10 bases, there was a span of 20 bases. The CDR3 extends over 14 amino acids. Germline V lookup: CDR1 GTSNPN, CDR2 SVGIG (reference sequence). The sequence came from a human donor with Susac syndrome. The sample consisted of CD4+ T cells from PBMCs. The rearrangement links TRBV30 to TRBJ2-1; no definite D call. The CDR3 DNA reads TGTGCCTGGAAGGGAACGTCCTCGCATGGGGAGCAGTTCTTC. Translation gives CAWKGTSSHGEQFF. Full variable domain (missing parts from reference TRBV30 and TRBJ2-1): SQTIHQWPATLVQPVGSPLSLECTVEGTSNPNLYWYRQAAGRGLQLLFYSVGIGQISSEVPQNLSASRPQDRQFILSSKKLLLSDSGFYLCAWKGTSSHGEQFFGPGTRLTVL.